A single sample is the source of the 27 T cell receptor beta chains below, sequenced in a study of cytomegalovirus exposure and HLA in healthy donors. The PCR employed 60 Vbeta primers together with 13 Jbeta primers. TCRdb keeps only in-frame clones here, not all; method: immunoSEQ multiplex PCR. The sample has about 120,000 clones, 80% seen once. Input material: PBMCs. These TCRs come from a female donor in good health and CMV-seropositive.

This clone was picked up one time. CDR3 residues: CASSSGGVNYGYTF. The CDR3 coding sequence is TGTGCCAGCAGTTCGGGGGGGGTGAACTATGGCTACACCTTC. This chain uses TRBV5-5 with TRBJ1-2; maybe TRBD1 (5 bases). Trimming took off 5 bases at V and 2 bases at J, with 13 bases between the two ends. The CDR3 runs to 14 residues. Looked up from germline, CDR1 is SGHKS and CDR2 is YYEKEE (reference sequence).

CDR3 DNA sequence: TGTGCCACCTCAGCGGGGGGGGCATACAATGAGCAGTTCTTC. Protein product: CATSAGGAYNEQFF. The gene calls are TRBV15 and TRBJ2-1; 10 bases are shared with TRBD2. The trim removed 8 bases at V and 4 bases at J, leaving 5 bases unmatched. This CDR3 comprises 14 residues. Germline V lookup: CDR1 LNHNV, CDR2 YYDKDF (reference sequence).

The chain has TRBV18 and TRBJ1-2; TRBD1 might be the D (6 bases). V was trimmed by 2 bases and J by 5 bases, leaving 12 bases between them. This CDR3 spans 14 amino acids. Germline V gene lookup returns CDR1 KGHSH and CDR2 LQKENI. The CDR3 DNA reads TGTGCCAGCTCACCAAAGGCAGGGGAGTATGGCTACACCTTC. The encoded protein is CASSPKAGEYGYTF.

The chain links TRBV5-6 to TRBJ1-3; 8 nucleotides line up with TRBD1. The CDR3 sequence is 15 residues long. V lost 3 bases to trimming and J lost 2 bases; unmatched junction nucleotides: 4. From germline, CDR1 is SGHDT and CDR2 YYEEEE. CDR3 DNA sequence: TGTGCCAGCAGCTCCCGGGACAGGACTGGAAACACCATATATTTT. This translates into CASSSRDRTGNTIYF.

The J gene is TRBJ1-1, the V gene TRBV19; 9 nucleotides align to TRBD1. This CDR3 has 14 amino acids. Germline loops: CDR1 LNHDA, CDR2 SQIVND (reference sequence). J gave up 4 bases and V 4 bases, and 4 bases lay outside the gene matches. The CDR3 is CASSTGTGRTEAFF. Here the CDR3 DNA reads TGTGCCAGTAGTACCGGGACAGGGCGCACTGAAGCTTTCTTT.

The chain combines TRBV19 with TRBJ1-2, with a weak D call TRBD1 (5 bases). The CDR3 is 13 amino acids. Germline CDR1 LNHDA, CDR2 SQIVND (reference sequence). The V and J ends lost 2 bases and 4 bases respectively, with 8 bases between them. The CDR3 DNA is TGTGCCAGTAGTATAAGCGGGGGCTATGGCTACACCTTC. Its protein product is CASSISGGYGYTF.

V is TRBV6-5 and J is TRBJ1-2, with D unresolved. Germline V lookup: CDR1 MNHEY, CDR2 SVGAGI. The CDR3 spans 13 residues. V lost 4 bases and J 8 bases, leaving 14 bases between the germline ends. The CDR3 loop reads CASSSGAGKGYTF. As DNA, the CDR3 is TGTGCCAGCAGTTCGGGAGCGGGGAAAGGCTACACCTTC.

This chain joins TRBV21-1 and TRBJ2-1; TRBD1 is the table's D call and was not checked against the DNA. TRBV21-1 is deemed a pseudogene. This CDR3 has 16 residues. The CDR3 region has the DNA TGTGCCAGCAGCAAAGAAAAGGGGGCCGCCTACAATGAGCAGTTCTTC. Encoded protein: CASSKEKGAAYNEQFF.

V gene TRBV6-6 combines with J gene TRBJ2-7, with 9 bases matching TRBD2. Germline assignment: CDR1 MNHNY and CDR2 SVGAGI (reference sequence). With V trimmed by 4 bases and J by 2 bases, 6 bases remained unmatched. CDR3 length equals 15 residues. Here the CDR3 DNA reads TGTGCCAGCAGTTCCACTAGCGGGCTAGCCTACGAGCAGTACTTC. This gives the protein CASSSTSGLAYEQYF.

V is TRBV6-1 and J is TRBJ2-3; 9 bases align to TRBD2. Germline CDR1 is MNHNS and CDR2 is SASEGT. This CDR3 is built from 16 residues. J was trimmed by 1 base and V by 0 bases; bases with no gene match: 2. The CDR3 coding sequence is TGTGCCAGCAGTGAAGCGGCTAGCGGGGGCACAGATACGCAGTATTTT. Protein sequence: CASSEAASGGTDTQYF.

This clone showed up just a few times. V usage is TRBV7-9 and J usage is TRBJ1-1, with D perhaps matching TRBD1 (5 bases). Germline assignment: CDR1 SEHNR and CDR2 FQNEAQ (reference sequence). CDR3 length: 14 amino acids. V was cut by 2 bases and J by 10 bases, with 17 bases left in between. CDR3 DNA: TGTGCCAGCAGCTTATGGGAAACAGGAGCAGGAGCTTTCTTT. Amino acids: CASSLWETGAGAFF.

The chain carries TRBV11-3 and TRBJ1-1, with unresolved D. Germline CDR1 is SGHNT and CDR2 is YENEEA. The germline V and J ends were trimmed by 5 bases and 2 bases, with 6 bases remaining between them. This CDR3 is 12 amino acids long. The CDR3 loop reads CASSALNTEAFF. For the CDR3, the DNA is TGTGCCAGCAGCGCGTTAAACACTGAAGCTTTCTTT. Combining the CDR3 with reference TRBV11-3 and TRBJ1-1 gives the whole variable domain EAGVVQSPRYKIIEKKQPVAFWCNPISGHNTLYWYLQNLGQGPELLIRYENEEAVDDSQLPKDRFSAERLKGVDSTLKIQPAELGDSAVYLCASSALNTEAFFGQGTRLTVV.

The chain recombines TRBV5-1 with TRBJ1-6; TRBD1 aligns across 10 bases. CDR1 is SGHRS, CDR2 YFSETQ, per germline. Trimming removed 0 bases from V and 5 bases from J; junction bases left unmatched: 5. The CDR3 consists of 17 residues. The CDR3 protein is CASSLALTGGHNSPLHF. CDR3 DNA sequence: TGCGCCAGCAGCTTGGCTCTGACAGGGGGCCATAATTCACCCCTCCACTTT.

The CDR3 DNA sequence: TGCGCCAGCAGCCAACCTCAGGGTCAGCCCCAGCATTTT. It specifies CASSQPQGQPQHF. The rearrangement uses TRBV4-1 and TRBJ1-5; tentatively, D is TRBD1 (5 bases). Germline V gene sequence: CDR1 MGHRA, CDR2 YSYEKL. Trimming took off 2 bases at V and 6 bases at J, with 8 bases between the two ends. CDR3 length equals 13 residues.

V usage is TRBV2 and J usage is TRBJ2-5, with D possibly TRBD1 on 5 matching bases. The CDR3 spans 13 residues. CDR1 and CDR2 (germline): SNHLY, FYNNEI. Between the trimmed V and J ends, which lost 4 bases and 5 bases, there was a span of 11 bases. CDR3 coding DNA: TGTGCCAGCAGTGTGACAGTCTGGGAGACCCAGTACTTC. Its protein is CASSVTVWETQYF.

The J gene is TRBJ2-5, the V gene TRBV6-1, with D uncertain. Germline V gives CDR1 MNHNS, CDR2 SASEGT. With 4 bases removed from V and 5 bases from J, the gap between germline ends came to 8 bases. The CDR3 covers 12 residues. The CDR3 is CASSVAWETQYF. The CDR3 DNA reads TGTGCCAGCAGTGTGGCTTGGGAGACCCAGTACTTC.

A remark on this clone: Other DNA sequences in the same sample also yield this CDR3. Written as DNA, the CDR3 is TGTGCCAGCAGCTTAGGCGGGACCGGGGAGCTGTTTTTT. Protein product: CASSLGGTGELFF. This chain connects TRBV11-2 to TRBJ2-2, with D maybe TRBD2 (5 bases). The CDR3 is 13 amino acids. V was trimmed by 1 base and J by 5 bases, leaving 5 bases between them. Per germline, CDR1 SGHAT and CDR2 FQNNGV.

This chain's CDR3 is CASRGGQGRTDTQYF. The CDR3 region has the DNA TGTGCCAGCAGGGGGGGACAGGGGCGCACAGATACGCAGTATTTT. The chain has TRBV6-1 and TRBJ2-3; 10 bases are shared with TRBD1. The CDR3 is 15 amino acids. V was pared by 6 bases and J by 1 base, with 4 bases of the junction left unmatched. The germline V gene has CDR1 MNHNS and CDR2 SASEGT.

The CDR3 loop reads CAWRLRANYGYTF. CDR3 DNA: TGTGCCTGGAGACTCAGGGCGAACTATGGCTACACCTTC. The chain carries TRBV30 and TRBJ1-2; a weak D match, TRBD1 (5 bases). The CDR3 spans 13 residues. Germline-derived CDR1 and CDR2 are GTSNPN and SVGIG (reference sequence). V lost 3 bases and J lost 2, with 10 bases in between.

This sequence joins TRBV19 and TRBJ1-2; maybe TRBD1 (5 bases). V was pared by 3 bases and J by 2 bases, with 7 bases between. CDR1 and CDR2 (germline): LNHDA, SQIVND (reference sequence). The CDR3 covers 13 residues. Here the CDR3 reads CASSMQGNYGYTF. DNA of the CDR3: TGTGCCAGTAGTATGCAGGGCAACTATGGCTACACCTTC. Supplemented by reference TRBV19 and TRBJ1-2, the full variable domain reads DGGITQSPKYLFRKEGQNVTLSCEQNLNHDAMYWYRQDPGQGLRLIYYSQIVNDFQKGDIAEGYSVSREKKESFPLTVTSAQKNPTAFYLCASSMQGNYGYTFGSGTRLTVV.

In this sample, this clone turned up once. This chain joins TRBV7-9 and TRBJ2-1, with D possibly TRBD1 on 6 matching bases. With 3 bases removed from V and 9 bases from J, the gap between germline ends came to 12 bases. Looked up from germline, CDR1 is SEHNR and CDR2 is FQNEAQ (reference sequence). The CDR3 consists of 13 residues. As DNA, the CDR3 is TGTGCCAGCAGCTTGCAGGGGCAGGGTGAGCAGTTCTTC. This encodes CASSLQGQGEQFF.

This clone was recorded a few times. The chain uses TRBV5-1 and TRBJ1-4; 11 bases are shared with TRBD1. Trimming took 2 bases from V and 7 from J; bases not matched to a gene: 7. This CDR3 has 16 residues. Germline V gene sequence: CDR1 SGHRS, CDR2 YFSETQ. The CDR3 reads CASSLGTGGESEKLFF. The CDR3 region has the DNA TGCGCCAGCAGCTTAGGGACAGGGGGAGAAAGTGAAAAACTGTTTTTT.

The genes are TRBV18 and TRBJ2-1; D is undetermined. The CDR3 runs 15 residues. V dropped 6 bases and J dropped 1 base, with 13 bases sitting between them. Germline assignment: CDR1 KGHSH and CDR2 LQKENI. CDR3 amino acids: CASSPMSASYNEQFF. The CDR3 bases are TGTGCCAGCTCCCCGATGAGCGCGTCCTACAATGAGCAGTTCTTC.

The chain combines TRBV19 with TRBJ1-4, with D possibly matching TRBD1 (5 bases). The length of the CDR3 is 14 residues. V lost 5 bases and J 2 bases, leaving 9 bases between the germline ends. From germline, CDR1 is LNHDA and CDR2 SQIVND (reference sequence). CDR3: CASSWGDTNEKLFF. The DNA for the CDR3 is TGTGCCAGTAGTTGGGGGGACACTAATGAAAAACTGTTTTTT.

V gene TRBV5-4 combines with J gene TRBJ2-7; D is perhaps TRBD2 (5 bases). The V end lost 3 bases, the J end lost 2 bases, and 12 bases lay between the germline ends. The CDR3 contains 14 residues. CDR1 and CDR2 (germline): SGHNT, YYREEE (reference sequence). For the CDR3, the DNA is TGTGCCAGCAGCTGGAGGCCCAACCCCTACGAGCAGTACTTC. It codes for CASSWRPNPYEQYF.

The V call is TRBV10-2, the J call TRBJ1-1; possible D gene TRBD1, 5 bases. The CDR3 runs to 17 residues. Trimming removed 2 bases at V and 0 bases at J, with 16 bases between. Germline V gene lookup returns CDR1 WSHSY and CDR2 SAAADI. Here the CDR3 reads CASSETTRGTMNTEAFF. The DNA for the CDR3 is TGCGCCAGCAGTGAGACAACAAGGGGCACCATGAACACTGAAGCTTTCTTT.

The chain employs TRBV30 and TRBJ1-1; D is undetermined. The V gene's germline CDR1 is GTSNPN and CDR2 SVGIG (reference sequence). The CDR3 is made up of 11 amino acids. Trimming stripped 4 bases from V and 6 bases from J, with 9 bases between. DNA of the CDR3: TGTGCCTGGACCCGGAGGGCTGAAGCTTTCTTT. Translation gives CAWTRRAEAFF.